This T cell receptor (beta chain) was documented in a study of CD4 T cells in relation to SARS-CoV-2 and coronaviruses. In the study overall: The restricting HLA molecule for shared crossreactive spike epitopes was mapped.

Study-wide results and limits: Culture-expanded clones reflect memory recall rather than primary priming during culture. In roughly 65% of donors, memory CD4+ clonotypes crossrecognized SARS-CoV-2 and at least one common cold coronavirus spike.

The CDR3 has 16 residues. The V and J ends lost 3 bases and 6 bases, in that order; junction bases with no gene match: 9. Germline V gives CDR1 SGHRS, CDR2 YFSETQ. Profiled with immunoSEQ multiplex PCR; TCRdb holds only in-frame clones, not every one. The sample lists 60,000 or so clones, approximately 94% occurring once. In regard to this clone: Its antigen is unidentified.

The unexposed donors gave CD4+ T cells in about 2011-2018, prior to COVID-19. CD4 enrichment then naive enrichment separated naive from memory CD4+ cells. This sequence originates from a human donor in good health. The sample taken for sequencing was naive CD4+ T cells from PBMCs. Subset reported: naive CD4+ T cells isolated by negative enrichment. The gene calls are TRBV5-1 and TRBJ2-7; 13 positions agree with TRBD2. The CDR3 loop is CASSSPGLAGASEQYF. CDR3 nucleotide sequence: TGCGCCAGCAGCTCACCCGGACTAGCGGGAGCTAGCGAGCAGTACTTC.